The 9 T cell receptor beta chains reported below all come from one sample, sequenced in a study of shared T cell receptors in the human thymus. Profiled with immunoSEQ multiplex PCR; TCRdb holds only in-frame clones, not every one. The table has approximately 730,000 clones, approximately 83% seen once. The same specimen was also included in a second study, on human thymus T cells.

The material sequenced was thymocytes. Receptor source: a girl under two years old with a congenital heart defect.

V is TRBV5-5 and J is TRBJ1-1; 9 bases align to TRBD1. Germline V CDR1 and CDR2: SGHKS, YYEKEE (reference sequence). The CDR3 covers 17 residues. Unmatched junction bases numbered 8, after V lost 0 bases and J lost 2 bases. The CDR3 spells CASSLGVTGGYNTEAFF. The CDR3 region has the DNA TGTGCCAGCAGCTTGGGGGTCACAGGGGGCTATAACACTGAAGCTTTCTTT.

V gene TRBV6-9 combines with J gene TRBJ1-4, with D hard to call. CDR3 length: 16 amino acids. Trimming stripped 5 bases from V and 8 bases from J, with 21 bases between. Germline CDR1 and CDR2: MNHGY and SVAAGI. CDR3 amino acids: CASSIYRRALREKLFF. For the CDR3, the DNA is TGTGCCAGCAGTATCTACCGGCGGGCCCTAAGGGAAAAACTGTTTTTT.

This chain connects TRBV4-1 to TRBJ1-6, with D uncertain. V was trimmed by 0 bases and J by 0 bases, leaving 12 bases between them. This CDR3 comprises 18 residues. From germline, CDR1 is MGHRA and CDR2 YSYEKL. CDR3 region: CASSQEPGFSSYNSPLHF. Here the CDR3 DNA reads TGCGCCAGCAGCCAAGAGCCGGGGTTCAGCTCCTATAATTCACCCCTCCACTTT.

This clone was detected only once. The chain has TRBV11-2 and TRBJ2-7, with 7 bases aligning to TRBD1. Per germline, CDR1 SGHAT and CDR2 FQNNGV. V lost 5 bases to trimming and J lost 1 base; unmatched junction nucleotides: 8. This CDR3 has 15 amino acids. The CDR3 bases are TGTGCCAGCAGCCAGACAGGGCTCAAATCCTACGAGCAGTACTTC. Protein product: CASSQTGLKSYEQYF.

The rearrangement joins TRBV30 to TRBJ1-5; no clear D gene. V lost 3 bases and J 7 bases, leaving 13 bases between the germline ends. The CDR3 runs to 13 residues. Germline-derived CDR1 and CDR2 are GTSNPN and SVGIG (reference sequence). The CDR3 DNA is TGTGCCTGGAGAGGTGGACTAGACCAGCCCCAGCATTTT. Amino acids: CAWRGGLDQPQHF.

This chain connects TRBV29-1 to TRBJ2-7; 9 bases are a match to TRBD2. V lost 1 base to trimming and J lost 5 bases; unmatched junction nucleotides: 3. The CDR3 loop spans 13 amino acids. Germline assignment: CDR1 SQVTM and CDR2 ANQGSEA. CDR3 loop: CSVEVAGGHEQYF. The CDR3 DNA sequence: TGCAGCGTTGAAGTGGCGGGGGGGCACGAGCAGTACTTC.

As for this clone: An end of the junction does not agree with germline; a read error may underlie this. The chain couples TRBV19 to TRBJ2-1, with 8 bases matching TRBD1. CDR3 length equals 11 residues. CDR1 and CDR2 (germline): LNHDA, SQIVND (reference sequence). CDR3 in amino acids: CASSIEDRVIF. CDR3 DNA: TGTGCCAGTAGTATTGAGGACAGGGTGATCTTC.

This clone was observed once. The rearrangement joins TRBV4-1 to TRBJ2-3, with 9 bases that match TRBD2. Per the germline V gene, CDR1 is MGHRA and CDR2 is YSYEKL. J lost 5 bases, V lost 2 bases, and 8 bases had no gene match. This CDR3 contains 16 residues. This CDR3 reads CASSQLGGGVKDTQYF. CDR3 DNA sequence: TGCGCCAGCAGCCAACTGGGCGGGGGGGTTAAAGATACGCAGTATTTT.

The chain has TRBV2 and TRBJ1-1; D remains unclear. CDR1 and CDR2 from the germline V gene are SNHLY and FYNNEI. The ends were cut back, 8 bases at V and 8 bases at J, with 12 bases in the middle. The CDR3 covers 11 residues. DNA of the CDR3: TGTGCCAGCGGCCCCAAGTGGGAAGCTTTCTTT. It specifies CASGPKWEAFF.